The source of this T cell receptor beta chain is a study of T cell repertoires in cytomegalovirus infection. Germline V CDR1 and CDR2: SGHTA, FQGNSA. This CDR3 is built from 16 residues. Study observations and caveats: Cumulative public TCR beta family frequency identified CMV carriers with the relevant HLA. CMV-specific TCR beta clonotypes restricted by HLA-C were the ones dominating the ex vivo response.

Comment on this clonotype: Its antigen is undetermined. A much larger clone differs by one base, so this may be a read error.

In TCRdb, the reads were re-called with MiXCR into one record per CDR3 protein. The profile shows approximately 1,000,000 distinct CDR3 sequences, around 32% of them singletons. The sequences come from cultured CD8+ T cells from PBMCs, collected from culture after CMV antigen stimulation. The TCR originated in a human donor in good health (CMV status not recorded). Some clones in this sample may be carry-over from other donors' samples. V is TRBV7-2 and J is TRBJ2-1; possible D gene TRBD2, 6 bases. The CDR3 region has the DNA TGTGCCAGCAGCCTACTCCGGGGGAGCTCCTACAATGATCAGTTCTTC. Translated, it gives CASSLLRGSSYNDQFF.